A selection of T cell receptor beta chains follows, all from one sample in a study of cytomegalovirus exposure and HLA in healthy donors. Assay: immunoSEQ multiplex PCR; the TCRdb copy retains only in-frame clones and omits some. This sample carries under 200,000 clones, more than 65% of them seen once, and the ten largest clones take 5% to 7.5%. Material: PBMCs. These receptors were taken from a man in his fifties in good health and CMV-seropositive. The CDR3 runs from the conserved cysteine through the conserved F or W. A D gene is named only where the DNA matches it firmly. Clone size appears in some rows only: once, few, many, or a class for an expanded clone.

v_gene	d_gene	abundance	j_gene	CDR3nt	CDR3aa
TRBV27	TRBD1	.	TRBJ1-1	TGTGCCAGCTCCCCCGGGAACAGGGGATTGGGAAACACTGAAGCTTTCTTT	CASSPGNRGLGNTEAFF
TRBV28	.	.	TRBJ1-1	TGTGCCAGCAGTTTAAAGGGGGTCACTGAAGCTTTCTTT	CASSLKGVTEAFF
TRBV27	.	.	TRBJ2-2	TGTGCCAGCAGTTTAAGGGTCCCACAGGGTCGGGACACCGGGGAGCTGTTTTTT	CASSLRVPQGRDTGELFF
TRBV11-2	TRBD2	.	TRBJ2-1	TGTGCCAGCAGCTTAGTGGGTACTCCGGGACTAGCGCCCGGGGGTGAGCAGTTCTTC	CASSLVGTPGLAPGGEQFF
TRBV7-9	.	.	TRBJ1-1	TGTGCCAGCAGCTCCAGGACAGACATGAACACTGAAGCTTTCTTT	CASSSRTDMNTEAFF
TRBV6-5	TRBD2	few	TRBJ2-7	TGTGCCAGCAGTGTGTGGGGGACTAGGTCCAACGAGCAGTACTTC	CASSVWGTRSNEQYF
TRBV27	TRBD2	.	TRBJ2-1	TGTGCCAGCAGTTTAGGGTCGGGAGGGACGGATGAGCAGTTCTTC	CASSLGSGGTDEQFF
TRBV7-9	.	once	TRBJ2-5	TGTGCCAGCAGCTTAGGCCTGGAGGCCAGAGTGCAAGAGACCCAGTACTTC	CASSLGLEARVQETQYF
TRBV4-1	.	.	TRBJ1-1	TGCGCCAGCAGCCCGGTTAAGGGGGACACTGAAGCTTTCTTT	CASSPVKGDTEAFF
TRBV29-1	.	few	TRBJ2-3	TGCAGCGCTACCTTAACAGATACGCAGTATTTT	CSATLTDTQYF
TRBV6-1	TRBD1	.	TRBJ1-2	TGTGCCAGCAGTGGGGGACAGGAAGTTTTTGGCTACACCTTC	CASSGGQEVFGYTF
TRBV7-9	TRBD1	.	TRBJ1-5	TGTGCCAGCAGCGGGGAACAGGGGCTCAATCAGCCCCAGCATTTT	CASSGEQGLNQPQHF
TRBV9	.	.	TRBJ2-1	TGTGCCAGCAGCGTAGCCGGGAGATCAGTCGATGAGCAGTTCTTC	CASSVAGRSVDEQFF
TRBV10-2	TRBD2	.	TRBJ2-1	TGCGCCAGCATGGCTAGAAAGGGGGAGCGGGAGGGTCGCTCCTACAATGAGCAGTTCTTC	CASMARKGEREGRSYNEQFF
TRBV7-9	TRBD1	once	TRBJ2-1	TGTTCCAGCAGCTCCGCCTCCCTGACAGGGGGAAATGAGCAGTTCTTC	CSSSSASLTGGNEQFF
TRBV5-1	.	.	TRBJ2-1	TGCGCCAGCAGCCTTCGGACAGTTTACAATGAGCAGTTCTTC	CASSLRTVYNEQFF
TRBV5-5	.	.	TRBJ1-2	TGTGCCAGCAGCACCGGGACGGGGTGGGGGGCCTTC	CASSTGTGWGAF
TRBV6-1	.	.	TRBJ2-1	TGTGCCAGCAGTGAAGAACGTGCGGGGTGGGGTGAGCAGTTCTTC	CASSEERAGWGEQFF
TRBV4-1	.	.	TRBJ1-2	TGCGCCAGCAGCCAAGGGGGTGGGGGCTCCTATGGCTACACCTTC	CASSQGGGGSYGYTF
TRBV7-2	TRBD2	.	TRBJ2-1	TGTGCCAGCAGCTCTCCCGGGACTAGCGGGAGGACCTACAATGAGCAGTTCTTC	CASSSPGTSGRTYNEQFF
TRBV28	.	.	TRBJ2-2	TGTGCCAGCAGTTTAAGGGGCAGGGATGTGAACACCGGGGAGCTGTTTTTT	CASSLRGRDVNTGELFF
TRBV5-6	TRBD2	.	TRBJ2-1	TGTGCCAGCAGCTTGGAGCTAGCGGGGGGGTCCTACAATGAGCAGTTCTTC	CASSLELAGGSYNEQFF
TRBV11-2	TRBD1	.	TRBJ2-6	TGTGCCAGCAGCTTATCCACAGGGGGCGTTGGGTCAGGGGCCAACGTCCTGACTTTC	CASSLSTGGVGSGANVLTF
TRBV19	.	.	TRBJ1-1	TGTGCCAGTAGTCGCCTTATTGGGGGGGACTCCACTGAAGCTTTCTTT	CASSRLIGGDSTEAFF
TRBV9	.	.	TRBJ1-2	TGTGCCAGCAGCGGCAAGCCGGGACAACTCAACTATGGCTACACCTTC	CASSGKPGQLNYGYTF
TRBV4-1	.	.	TRBJ2-7	TGCGCCAGCAGCCAAGTACAGTCCTACGAGCAGTACTTC	CASSQVQSYEQYF
TRBV5-4	TRBD2	.	TRBJ2-2	TGTGCCAGCAGCGGCACTAGCGGGGGGGCGGTCGGGGAGCTGTTTTTT	CASSGTSGGAVGELFF
TRBV25-1	TRBD2	once	TRBJ2-1	TGTGCCAGCAGTGAAGAAGGCTTACTAGCGGGAGCGAATGAGCAGTTCTTC	CASSEEGLLAGANEQFF